The rows below give T cell receptor beta chains drawn from one sample of a study of shared clonotypes between healthy human individuals. Only in-frame clones appear in the TCRdb table, and some are missing; sequencing was by immunoSEQ multiplex PCR. Of fewer than 850,000 clones listed, around 96% are singletons. Sequencing was performed on naive CD8+ T cells sorted from blood. These receptors came from a man younger than 40 in good health. Each CDR3 is given with its conserved first and last residue. The D gene is left open where the match is weak. Size tells how often a clone was seen (once, few, many) or the class of an expanded clone, and some rows leave it out.

J gene: TRBJ2-1
D gene: TRBD2
clone size: -
V gene: TRBV6-4
CDR3 DNA: TGTGCCAGCAGTGCACTAGCGGGAGGGGAAATATCCTACAATGAGCAGTTCTTC
CDR3 protein: CASSALAGGEISYNEQFF

J gene: TRBJ2-3
D gene: TRBD2
clone size: -
V gene: TRBV5-1
CDR3 DNA: TGCGCCAGCAGCGCAAGTCTAGCGGGAGATGCCACAGATACGCAGTATTTT
CDR3 protein: CASSASLAGDATDTQYF

J gene: TRBJ2-5
D gene: TRBD2
clone size: -
V gene: TRBV27
CDR3 DNA: TGTGCCAGCGCCGACTCTAGCGGTTACCAAGAGACCCAGTACTTC
CDR3 protein: CASADSSGYQETQYF

J gene: TRBJ2-7
D gene: -
clone size: -
V gene: TRBV7-9
CDR3 DNA: TGTGCCAGCAGCTCACCCCGAACGGGTGGGATCATGGACGAGCAGTACTTC
CDR3 protein: CASSSPRTGGIMDEQYF

J gene: TRBJ2-1
D gene: -
clone size: -
V gene: TRBV6-6
CDR3 DNA: TGTGCCAGCAGCCATGATGAGCAGTTCTTC
CDR3 protein: CASSHDEQFF

J gene: TRBJ2-7
D gene: -
clone size: -
V gene: TRBV28
CDR3 DNA: TGTGCCAGCAGTTTATGGCCCTCGAGGCCTGCCTACGAGCAGTACTTC
CDR3 protein: CASSLWPSRPAYEQYF

J gene: TRBJ2-7
D gene: TRBD2
clone size: -
V gene: TRBV6-1
CDR3 DNA: TGTGCCAGCAGTGCCCCGGGACTAGCGGTTCCTGAGCAGTACTTC
CDR3 protein: CASSAPGLAVPEQYF

J gene: TRBJ2-3
D gene: -
clone size: once
V gene: TRBV29-1
CDR3 DNA: TGCAGCGTTGGCGGGGCAAGCACAGATACGCAGTATTTT
CDR3 protein: CSVGGASTDTQYF

J gene: TRBJ1-4
D gene: TRBD1
clone size: -
V gene: TRBV30
CDR3 DNA: TGTGCCTGGAGTATAGCAGGGGGAGAAAAACTGTTTTTT
CDR3 protein: CAWSIAGGEKLFF

J gene: TRBJ1-5
D gene: -
clone size: -
V gene: TRBV5-3
CDR3 DNA: TGTGCCAGAAGCTTTCGCAATCTCAGGAACAATCAGCCCCAGCATTTT
CDR3 protein: CARSFRNLRNNQPQHF

J gene: TRBJ2-7
D gene: TRBD2
clone size: -
V gene: TRBV7-8
CDR3 DNA: TGTGCCAGCAGCCATAGCGGGAGGTGGTACGAGCAGTACTTC
CDR3 protein: CASSHSGRWYEQYF

J gene: TRBJ2-3
D gene: -
clone size: -
V gene: TRBV5-5
CDR3 DNA: TGTGCCAGCAGCTTGTTACAGTTCGGGGATACGCAGTATTTT
CDR3 protein: CASSLLQFGDTQYF

J gene: TRBJ2-1
D gene: TRBD2
clone size: -
V gene: TRBV29-1
CDR3 DNA: TGCAGCGTGACGGGACTAGCGGGCTCCACCTACAATGAGCAGTTCTTC
CDR3 protein: CSVTGLAGSTYNEQFF

J gene: TRBJ2-7
D gene: -
clone size: -
V gene: TRBV5-1
CDR3 DNA: TGCGCCAGCAGCTTGAGTCCCTCCTACGAGCAGTACTTC
CDR3 protein: CASSLSPSYEQYF

J gene: TRBJ1-2
D gene: TRBD1
clone size: -
V gene: TRBV5-1
CDR3 DNA: TGCGCCAGCAGCTTGACAGGGGGCGGCGTATATGGCTACACCTTC
CDR3 protein: CASSLTGGGVYGYTF

J gene: TRBJ2-7
D gene: -
clone size: -
V gene: TRBV18
CDR3 DNA: TGTGCCAGCTCACCACCGGAAAACCAGTACGAGCAGTACTTC
CDR3 protein: CASSPPENQYEQYF

J gene: TRBJ2-5
D gene: -
clone size: -
V gene: TRBV9
CDR3 DNA: TGTGCCAGCAGCGTAGCTAGCCCCCCGGAGACCCAGTACTTC
CDR3 protein: CASSVASPPETQYF

J gene: TRBJ1-4
D gene: -
clone size: -
V gene: TRBV25-1
CDR3 DNA: TGTGCCAGCAGTGGGCCCTACGGGCCACTTAATGAAAAACTGTTTTTT
CDR3 protein: CASSGPYGPLNEKLFF

J gene: TRBJ1-5
D gene: -
clone size: -
V gene: TRBV7-9
CDR3 DNA: TGTGCCAGCAGTTCCAAGGGAGATCAGCCCCAGCATTTT
CDR3 protein: CASSSKGDQPQHF

J gene: TRBJ1-1
D gene: TRBD1
clone size: -
V gene: TRBV6-6
CDR3 DNA: TGTGCCAGCAGTTCCAGGGACAGGGGAACTGAAGCTTTCTTT
CDR3 protein: CASSSRDRGTEAFF

J gene: TRBJ2-3
D gene: TRBD1
clone size: -
V gene: TRBV10-3
CDR3 DNA: TGTGCCATCAGCCCGGATTCAGGACAGGGGGCAGATACGCAGTATTTT
CDR3 protein: CAISPDSGQGADTQYF

J gene: TRBJ2-1
D gene: -
clone size: once
V gene: TRBV7-9
CDR3 DNA: TGTGCCAGCACCGGAATGGGTTCGGAATACAATGAGCAGTTCTTC
CDR3 protein: CASTGMGSEYNEQFF

J gene: TRBJ2-1
D gene: -
clone size: -
V gene: TRBV9
CDR3 DNA: TGTGCCAGCAGCCCCATACGGGATGGGGAAAATGAGCAGTTCTTC
CDR3 protein: CASSPIRDGENEQFF

J gene: TRBJ2-3
D gene: -
clone size: -
V gene: TRBV4-1
CDR3 DNA: TGCGCCAGCAGCCAACTCCTAGCAGGTACGCAGTATTTT
CDR3 protein: CASSQLLAGTQYF